Below are 4 T cell receptor beta chains sequenced from a single sample in a study of a mutant IDH1 vaccine in newly diagnosed glioma. Sequencing used immunoSEQ multiplex PCR; TCRdb keeps in-frame clones, though not all of them. The repertoire holds roughly 130,000 clones, with about four fifths as singletons. Noted time point: week 11, during vaccination. Every vaccination contained 300 ug of the mutant IDH1 20-mer peptide and was paired with topical imiquimod. Their cognate antigens are unknown. Source: PBMCs, taken from a glioma patient whose treatment included an IDH1 peptide vaccine. These receptors all stem from a man between 40 and 49 years old with glioma.

The rearrangement links TRBV25-1 to TRBJ1-2, with D perhaps matching TRBD1 (6 bases). The CDR3 runs to 14 residues. CDR1 and CDR2 (germline): MGHDK, SYGVNS. V gave up 1 base and J gave up 8 bases, with 14 bases separating them. CDR3 DNA sequence: TGTGCCAGCAGTGAATTAGGGGGGCCACAGGGCTACACCTTC. Amino acids: CASSELGGPQGYTF.

As to this clone: One end of the junction fails to match germline, which may point to a read error. The V call is TRBV7-7, the J call TRBJ2-6, with D unresolved. The CDR3 covers 15 residues. Germline V gene sequence: CDR1 SSHAT, CDR2 FNYEAQ (reference sequence). This chain's CDR3 is CASSPSGFGANVLTF. DNA for the CDR3: TGTGCTAGCAGCCCATCAGGCTTTGGGGCCAACGTCCTGACTTTC.

The chain is built from TRBV30 and TRBJ2-7; D unresolved. CDR3 size: 12 residues. Germline V lookup: CDR1 GTSNPN, CDR2 SVGIG (reference sequence). Trimming took 3 bases from V and 0 from J, leaving 6 bases between them. CDR3 protein: CAWSFTSYEQYF. The CDR3, as DNA: TGTGCCTGGAGCTTTACCTCCTACGAGCAGTACTTC.

The CDR3 protein is CASSLGQEYEQYF. The CDR3 DNA is TGTGCCAGCAGCTTGGGTCAGGAGTACGAGCAGTACTTC. The rearrangement links TRBV5-6 to TRBJ2-7; D is unresolved. Germline assignment: CDR1 SGHDT and CDR2 YYEEEE. There are 13 residues in the CDR3. V was shortened by 0 bases and J by 4 bases, with 8 bases between the two germline ends.